What follows are 18 T cell receptor beta chains derived from one specimen sequenced in a study of cytomegalovirus exposure and HLA in healthy donors. PCR was performed using 60 Vbeta and 13 Jbeta primers. Assay: immunoSEQ multiplex PCR; the TCRdb copy retains only in-frame clones and omits some. Among roughly 140,000 clones listed, under 75% were seen once. Sequenced input: PBMCs. The source is a woman aged 55-69 years in good health and CMV-seropositive.

Concerning this clone: Other DNA sequences in this sample translate to the same CDR3. V is TRBV9 and J is TRBJ1-2, with D hard to call. Per the germline V gene, CDR1 is SGDLS and CDR2 is YYNGEE. The CDR3 totals 13 residues. Trimming shortened V by 1 base and J by 1 base, and 5 bases separated the two germline ends. Here the CDR3 reads CASSVTNNYGYTF. Here the CDR3 DNA reads TGTGCCAGCAGCGTAACAAATAACTATGGCTACACCTTC.

The chain employs TRBV28 and TRBJ2-1, with D unclear. The CDR3 runs to 17 residues. CDR1 is MDHEN, CDR2 SYDVKM, per germline. The V end was cut by 4 bases, the J end by 8 bases, with 24 bases between. CDR3 region: CASSYPRRSLRRDEQFF. In nucleotides, the CDR3 is TGTGCCAGCAGTTACCCCCGGCGGTCTCTCAGACGTGATGAGCAGTTCTTC.

This chain joins TRBV28 and TRBJ1-2; D is uncertain. Germline V gene data show CDR1 as MDHEN and CDR2 as SYDVKM. CDR3 length: 15 amino acids. V lost 7 bases and J lost 5, with 20 bases in between. CDR3 DNA sequence: TGTGCCAGCATTCCCGCGGGTTCGAGATCTTATGGCTACACCTTC. Protein: CASIPAGSRSYGYTF.

This chain uses TRBV12-2 with TRBJ1-5; the table's D call, TRBD1, was not checked against the DNA. TRBV12-2 is termed a pseudogene. CDR3 length: 20 residues. CDR3 in amino acids: CASRLADGTGVRLGNQPQHF. As DNA, the CDR3 is TGTGCAAGTCGCTTAGCGGACGGGACAGGGGTTAGGCTTGGCAATCAGCCCCAGCATTTT.

This clone was seen a few times. The genes are TRBV2 and TRBJ2-7; 7 bases are shared with TRBD1. V was clipped by 5 bases and J by 7 bases; unmatched bases: 8. The CDR3 length is 13 residues. Germline-derived CDR1 and CDR2 are SNHLY and FYNNEI. For the CDR3, the DNA is TGTGCCAGCAGTATCGACAGGGTGGGAGAGCAGTACTTC. As protein: CASSIDRVGEQYF.

The V and J genes are TRBV29-1 and TRBJ1-2, with 8 bases fitting TRBD1. Unmatched junction bases numbered 10, after V lost 4 bases and J lost 0 bases. The germline gives CDR1 SQVTM, CDR2 ANQGSEA. The CDR3 has 16 residues. CDR3 coding DNA: TGCAGCGTTGCCGGGACAGGATTCTCGGCTAACTATGGCTACACCTTC. Translated, it gives CSVAGTGFSANYGYTF.

This clone was observed a few times. V and J are TRBV28 and TRBJ1-2, with D possibly being TRBD1 (6 bases). The CDR3 covers 17 residues. Germline V gene sequence: CDR1 MDHEN, CDR2 SYDVKM. Trimming shortened V by 3 bases and J by 7 bases, and 24 bases separated the two germline ends. As DNA, the CDR3 is TGTGCCAGCAGTTTCGCGGGGGGCGTACTCAGGCAGGCTGGCTACACCTTC. Residues: CASSFAGGVLRQAGYTF.

The V call is TRBV27, the J call TRBJ2-1, with 8 bases aligning to TRBD2. CDR1 and CDR2 (germline): MNHEY, SMNVEV (reference sequence). Trimming cost V 6 bases and J 6 bases; bases outside gene matches: 10. The CDR3 spans 15 residues. The CDR3 DNA follows: TGTGCCAGCAGCCCTGCGGCGGGAGGCCCCAATGAGCAGTTCTTC. Its translation is CASSPAAGGPNEQFF.

This chain links TRBV4-2 with TRBJ2-7, with 9 bases identical to TRBD2. Germline V gene data show CDR1 as LGHNA and CDR2 as YNFKEQ. This CDR3 region has 16 residues. J gave up 2 bases and V 1 base, and 6 bases lay outside the gene matches. The CDR3 loop reads CASSQGRLAEPYEQYF. In nucleotides, the CDR3 is TGTGCCAGCAGCCAAGGTAGACTAGCGGAACCCTACGAGCAGTACTTC.

The chain employs TRBV28 and TRBJ2-1; 8 bases are a match to TRBD2. The CDR3 sequence is 14 residues long. The germline V gene encodes CDR1 MDHEN and CDR2 SYDVKM. V was clipped by 2 bases and J by 3 bases; unmatched bases: 0. The CDR3 sequence: CASSLAGGYNEQFF. DNA of the CDR3: TGTGCCAGCAGTTTAGCGGGGGGCTACAATGAGCAGTTCTTC.

The chain links TRBV7-2 to TRBJ2-5; D may be TRBD2 (5 bases). The J call may be incorrect, as the DNA end agrees better with TRBJ2-7. This CDR3 has 14 residues. Germline V lookup: CDR1 SGHTA, CDR2 FQGNSA. The CDR3 DNA reads as TGTGCCAGCAGCTTAGATTCTAGCACCTACGAGCAGTACTTC. Translating gives CASSLDSSTYEQYF.

The chain couples TRBV4-1 to TRBJ2-3, with D perhaps TRBD1 (6 bases). The CDR3 contains 15 residues. Germline V CDR1 and CDR2: MGHRA, YSYEKL. The V gene lost 3 bases and the J gene lost 1 base, with 11 bases spanning the gap. CDR3 in DNA: TGCGCCAGCAGCCAGCCGGGACAAGGCACAGATACGCAGTATTTT. It translates to CASSQPGQGTDTQYF.

As to this clone: Other nucleotide sequences from this sample produce the same CDR3. This chain joins TRBV28 and TRBJ2-6; D ambiguous. The CDR3 is made up of 14 amino acids. Germline V gene sequence: CDR1 MDHEN, CDR2 SYDVKM. V lost 5 bases and J 3 bases, leaving 8 bases between the germline ends. CDR3: CASSPAGGANVLTF. The CDR3 DNA reads TGTGCCAGCAGTCCCGCAGGTGGGGCCAACGTCCTGACTTTC.

This clone was seen a few times. This chain links TRBV2 with TRBJ2-7; TRBD2 matches at 10 bases. The junction had 5 bases not matched to a gene; V was cut back by 7 bases and J by 5 bases. Germline lookup yields CDR1 SNHLY and CDR2 FYNNEI. The CDR3 sequence is 13 residues long. The CDR3 coding sequence is TGTGCCAGCAAGGCTAGCGGGAGCAACGAGCAGTACTTC. Residues: CASKASGSNEQYF.

The chain carries TRBV28 and TRBJ2-2; possible D gene TRBD2, 7 bases. The CDR3 loop spans 15 amino acids. Trimming left V 1 base short and J 4 bases short, with 10 bases between. Per germline, CDR1 MDHEN and CDR2 SYDVKM. CDR3 nucleotide sequence: TGTGCCAGCAGTTTATTGGGAGGGGGCACCGGGGAGCTGTTTTTT. Amino acids: CASSLLGGGTGELFF.

The chain employs TRBV27 and TRBJ2-5; D is ambiguous. The CDR3 contains 13 residues. Germline V gene lookup returns CDR1 MNHEY and CDR2 SMNVEV (reference sequence). The V and J ends lost 2 bases and 1 base respectively, with 5 bases between them. CDR3 amino acids: CASSLNFQETQYF. The CDR3 DNA sequence: TGTGCCAGCAGTTTAAACTTCCAAGAGACCCAGTACTTC.

This chain links TRBV7-2 with TRBJ1-1, with 8 bases matching TRBD1. Trimming took 5 bases from V and 2 from J; bases not matched to a gene: 4. Germline V gives CDR1 SGHTA, CDR2 FQGNSA. The CDR3 runs 14 residues. CDR3 nucleotide sequence: TGTGCCAGCAGCAGGACAGGGCTTAACACTGAAGCTTTCTTT. Its protein product is CASSRTGLNTEAFF. The whole variable domain, filled in from reference TRBV7-2 and TRBJ1-1, reads GAGVSQSPSNKVTEKGKDVELRCDPISGHTALYWYRQSLGQGLEFLIYFQGNSAPDKSGLPSDRFSAERTGGSVSTLTIQRTQQEDSAVYLCASSRTGLNTEAFFGQGTRLTVV.

This clone was picked up a small number of times. The CDR3 reads CASSQEGVYTDTQYF. In DNA, the CDR3 is TGCGCCAGCAGCCAAGAAGGGGTTTACACAGATACGCAGTATTTT. The V gene is TRBV4-3, the J gene TRBJ2-3, with D possibly TRBD1 on 5 matching bases. Germline lookup yields CDR1 LGHNA and CDR2 YSLEER. The V end was cut by 0 bases, the J end by 2 bases, with 9 bases between. The CDR3 is 15 amino acids.